This T cell receptor beta chain is drawn from a study of cytomegalovirus exposure and HLA in healthy donors. Study-level background: As an earlier analysis found, around 190 million T cells yielded about 120 million unique TCR beta sequences.

General study findings and limits: A few V segments could not be told apart, such as TRBV6-2 and TRBV6-3, and were left out. Rare TCR sequences dominated, though some public TCRs recurred in many donors. In a later analysis, at a false discovery rate of 0.05, approximately 18,000 TCR beta sequences were associated with HLA alleles.

The PCR used 60 Vbeta and 13 Jbeta primers. TCRdb's copy holds only in-frame clones and misses some; the assay was immunoSEQ multiplex PCR. The table shows 120,000 or so clones, with around 81% occurring only once. Note on this clone: As yet, its antigen is unknown.

The germline V gene encodes CDR1 SGHVS and CDR2 FQNEAQ. V dropped 5 bases and J dropped 3; count of bases not matched to a gene: 12. This CDR3 contains 16 residues. The sequenced sample was PBMCs. The chain couples TRBV7-8 to TRBJ2-7; 8 bases match TRBD2. The sequence was collected from a woman between 40 and 50 years old in good health and CMV-seronegative. This chain's CDR3 is CASSQAQRGNFYEQYF. The CDR3 DNA follows: TGTGCCAGCAGCCAAGCGCAGCGGGGGAATTTCTACGAGCAGTACTTC. The full variable domain, completed using reference TRBV7-8 and TRBJ2-7, is GAGVSQSPRYKVAKRGQDVALRCDPISGHVSLFWYQQALGQGPEFLTYFQNEAQLDKSGLPSDRFFAERPEGSVSTLKIQRTQQEDSAVYLCASSQAQRGNFYEQYFGPGTRLTVT.